A selection of T cell receptor beta chains follows, all from one sample in a study of blood T cell repertoires in COVID-19. TCRdb keeps only in-frame clones here, not all; method: immunoSEQ multiplex PCR. The sample has tens of thousands of clones; more than 80% are singletons. Sequencing was done on a sample of peripheral blood. These receptor sequences come from a human donor in a cohort sampled during active COVID-19. Both conserved end residues are part of each CDR3. D genes are given only for firm matches. Size is omitted from some rows. Given values are once, few, many or a class for expanded clones.

j_gene | v_gene | d_gene | abundance | CDR3nt | CDR3aa
TRBJ1-5 | TRBV2 | TRBD1 | - | TGTGCCAGCAGAGTAACAGGGGTCGAACCCCAGCATTTT | CASRVTGVEPQHF
TRBJ1-2 | TRBV7-2 | - | - | TGTGTCAGCAGCTCTTACACCGCTAACTATGGCTACACCTTC | CVSSSYTANYGYTF
TRBJ1-1 | TRBV18 | TRBD1 | - | TGTGCCAGCTCATCGGACAGGGACCCTTTCTTT | CASSSDRDPFF
TRBJ1-1 | TRBV27 | - | - | TGTGCCAGCAGTCCTGGGGGGTGGTGGGGGGACACTGAAGCTTTCTTT | CASSPGGWWGDTEAFF
TRBJ2-3 | TRBV5-4 | - | - | TGTGCCAGCAGCATGATAGGAGAACCGCAGTATTTT | CASSMIGEPQYF
TRBJ1-2 | TRBV3-1/TRBV3-2 | - | once | TGTGCCAGCAGCCAGCAAAGCCAGGTCTATGGCTACACCTTC | CASSQQSQVYGYTF
TRBJ1-2 | TRBV30 | - | - | TGTGCCTGGCAAAAGACAGAGGAAATATTGAAGTATGGCTACACCTTC | CAWQKTEEILKYGYTF
TRBJ1-1 | TRBV27 | - | - | TGTGCCAGCTGCAGGGAACGGCCGACCACTGAAGCTTTCTTT | CASCRERPTTEAFF
TRBJ2-2 | TRBV6-5 | - | - | TGTGCCAGCACGGTAACAGGGAAAACCGGGGAGCTGTTTTTT | CASTVTGKTGELFF
TRBJ1-6 | TRBV6-5 | - | - | TGTGCCAGCAGGAGCGGGAATTCACCCCTCCACTTT | CASRSGNSPLHF
TRBJ1-2 | TRBV7-9 | TRBD1 | - | TGTGCCAGCAGCTTAGCCAGGGGGACGGTCTATGGCTACACCTTC | CASSLARGTVYGYTF
TRBJ2-1 | TRBV5-4 | TRBD1 | - | TGTGCCAGCAGCTTCCAGGGGGCCTCCTACAATGAGCAGTTCTTC | CASSFQGASYNEQFF
TRBJ2-2 | TRBV4-1 | TRBD2 | - | TGCGCCAGTCGGGGGGACCTCTGGACCGGGGAGCTGTTTTTT | CASRGDLWTGELFF
TRBJ1-1 | TRBV7-9 | TRBD1 | - | TGTGCCAGCAGCGGTCCGGGACAGGGGACTGAAGCTTTCTTT | CASSGPGQGTEAFF
TRBJ2-3 | TRBV27 | - | - | TGTGCCAGCAGTTTAGGGTACAGGCCACCCACAGATACGCAGTATTTT | CASSLGYRPPTDTQYF
TRBJ2-2 | TRBV19 | TRBD2 | - | TGTGCCAGTGGGCGACTAGCGTCTGGGGAGCTGTTTTTT | CASGRLASGELFF
TRBJ2-5 | TRBV5-6 | - | - | TGTGCCAGCAGCTCCGGGACACTACAAGAGACCCAGTACTTC | CASSSGTLQETQYF
TRBJ2-3 | TRBV6-1 | TRBD2 | - | TGTGCCAGCAGTGAAATTCCTAGCGGGGGGGCGGGAGATACGCAGTATTTT | CASSEIPSGGAGDTQYF
TRBJ1-1 | TRBV18 | - | - | TGTGCCAGCTCAACTCGGGACATTCCGGGGACTGAAGCTTTCTTT | CASSTRDIPGTEAFF
TRBJ1-4 | TRBV9 | - | - | TGTGCCAGCAGCGCTACCAGCGTTCTTGAAAAACTGTTTTTT | CASSATSVLEKLFF
TRBJ1-1 | TRBV5-6 | - | - | TGTGCCAGCAGCTTAGGGAGGGGGAACACTGAAGCTTTCTTT | CASSLGRGNTEAFF
TRBJ2-3 | TRBV7-3 | - | - | TGTGCCAGCAGCCCCGTATCCACAGATACGCAGTATTTT | CASSPVSTDTQYF
TRBJ2-5 | TRBV3-1/TRBV3-2 | - | once | TGTGCCAGCAGCCCATCCGGGGAAACCCAGTACTTC | CASSPSGETQYF
TRBJ2-3 | TRBV5-4 | - | - | TGTGCCAGCAGCTTGTGGGGGGGCCTCCCCGGAGATACGCAGTATTTT | CASSLWGGLPGDTQYF
TRBJ2-5 | TRBV24-1 | TRBD1 | - | TGTGCCACCAGTGATCAGACAGGGAAAGAGACCCAGTACTTC | CATSDQTGKETQYF
TRBJ2-7 | TRBV4-2 | - | - | TGTGCCAGCAGCCCAAAGACAGTAACCCCAGCCCAACCTGGCCCCTACGAGCAGTACTTC | CASSPKTVTPAQPGPYEQYF
TRBJ1-2 | TRBV6-5 | TRBD1 | - | TGTGCCAGCAGGAAGGACAGGGGCCGTTATGGCTACACCTTC | CASRKDRGRYGYTF
TRBJ1-6 | TRBV11-3 | - | - | TGTGCCAGCAGCTCTGCGATCAATTCACCCCTCCACTTT | CASSSAINSPLHF
TRBJ1-6 | TRBV6-5 | TRBD1 | - | TGTGCCAGCGATACAGGGGTGAATTCACCCCTCCACTTT | CASDTGVNSPLHF
TRBJ2-2 | TRBV11-3 | - | once | TGTGCCAGCAGCTTAAGTGGAGGGACCGGGGAGCTGTTTTTT | CASSLSGGTGELFF
TRBJ1-2 | TRBV12-3/TRBV12-4 | - | - | TGTGCCAGCAGCAAACAGGGTAACTATGGCTACACCTTC | CASSKQGNYGYTF
TRBJ1-1 | TRBV7-8 | - | - | TGTGCCAGCAGCCAAGGGGGGGGAGTTGAAGCTTTCTTT | CASSQGGGVEAFF
TRBJ2-3 | TRBV30 | TRBD1 | few | TGTGCCTGGAGGGTACAGGGACAGTACCCTAGAGATACGCAGTATTTT | CAWRVQGQYPRDTQYF
TRBJ1-6 | TRBV6-5 | - | - | TGTGCCAGCAGTTATGCGCCGCGCGGGGCTAATTCACCCCTCCACTTT | CASSYAPRGANSPLHF
TRBJ1-2 | TRBV24-1 | TRBD1 | - | TGTGCCACCAGTGAATCCGCCGGGACAGGGAATCTCTATGGCTACACCTTC | CATSESAGTGNLYGYTF
TRBJ2-7 | TRBV29-1 | TRBD1 | - | TGCAGCGTCCAAGGGACAGGGGGCGCGGAGGGGCAGTACTTC | CSVQGTGGAEGQYF
TRBJ2-1 | TRBV27 | - | - | TGTGCCAGCAGTTTCAGGGGGGATGAGCAGTTCTTC | CASSFRGDEQFF
TRBJ1-1 | TRBV10-3 | - | - | TGTGCCATCAGTGGGAAGGGGATGGCTGAAGCTTTCTTT | CAISGKGMAEAFF
TRBJ2-2 | TRBV9 | TRBD1 | - | TGTGCCAGCAGCGTAGATGAAATGGGGGACAGGGGCACCGGGGAGCTGTTTTTT | CASSVDEMGDRGTGELFF
TRBJ2-7 | TRBV6-5 | - | - | TGTGCCAGCAGTCTAGACAGCCGCTACGAGCAGTACTTC | CASSLDSRYEQYF